This T cell receptor beta chain derives from a study of graft-versus-host responses after intestinal transplantation. Study information: Tacrolimus and steroids were given for about 3 years to all recipients after anti-thymocyte globulin induction.

On this clone: Antigen: not known.

CDR1 and CDR2 from the germline V gene are MNHEY and SMNVEV (reference sequence). The CDR3 contains 14 residues. The V and J ends lost 6 bases and 5 bases respectively, with 17 bases between them. Assay used: immunoSEQ multiplex PCR; TCRdb lists only in-frame clones, some missing. Found here are some 86,000 clones, roughly 91% of them singletons; the top ten hold 0.09% to 0.1%. V usage is TRBV27 and J usage is TRBJ2-7; weak D call: TRBD1 (8 bases). Sequencing used unstimulated CD4+ T cells sorted from spleen or lymph node cells, obtained before intestinal transplant. The TCR comes from a human donor who received an intestinal transplant. The CDR3 protein is CASRRIQGGNEQYF. The CDR3 DNA is TGTGCCAGCAGGAGGATACAGGGGGGGAACGAGCAGTACTTC.